These 32 T cell receptor beta chains share one sample of origin, sequenced in a study of beta chain features in type 1 diabetes. The isolated RNA, all of it, was reverse transcribed, so expressed TCRB transcripts were what got sequenced. Measured with immunoSEQ multiplex PCR; TCRdb has only the in-frame clones, and not every one. Of some 220,000 clones listed, roughly a tenth were seen once; the top ten hold over 1%. The specimen was central memory CD4+ T cells from blood. The receptors shown here come from a man between 18 and 29 years old in good health.

This clone was detected once. V and J are TRBV6-6 and TRBJ2-7; TRBD2 might be the D (6 bases). V lost 10 bases, J lost 7 bases, and 14 bases lay in between. Per germline, CDR1 MNHNY and CDR2 SVGAGI (reference sequence). CDR3 length: 11 amino acids. The CDR3 spells CATGLPLEQYF. DNA for the CDR3: TGTGCCACGGGACTCCCGTTGGAGCAGTACTTC.

This clone was counted between two and nine times. V usage is TRBV7-2 and J usage is TRBJ2-5; weak D call: TRBD2 (5 bases). V lost 0 bases to trimming and J lost 5 bases, with 19 bases between them. The V gene's germline CDR1 is SGHTA and CDR2 FQGNSA. The CDR3 spans 17 residues. Here the CDR3 DNA reads TGTGCCAGCAGCTTAGCCTACGGGTCGCTAGCCGTTGAGACCCAGTACTTC. It translates to CASSLAYGSLAVETQYF.

This clone has more than one count but fewer than ten. This chain connects TRBV29-1 to TRBJ2-7; 9 nucleotides align to TRBD2. CDR1 is SQVTM, CDR2 ANQGSEA, per germline. The CDR3 is made up of 13 amino acids. The CDR3 DNA reads as TGCAGTGCCGCCGCGGGAGGGCGGTACGAGCAGTACTTC. This codes for CSAAAGGRYEQYF.

This clone has ten or more counts. The chain couples TRBV7-9 to TRBJ2-2; unclear D gene. V gave up 4 bases and J gave up 2 bases, with 5 bases separating them. Germline V gene data show CDR1 as SEHNR and CDR2 as FQNEAQ (reference sequence). The CDR3 runs 13 residues. The CDR3 DNA reads as TGTGCCAGCAGCTCGATTAACACCGGGGAGCTGTTTTTT. Protein: CASSSINTGELFF.

V and J are TRBV7-9 and TRBJ2-7; D perhaps matches TRBD2 (6 bases). CDR1 and CDR2 (germline): SEHNR, FQNEAQ (reference sequence). The CDR3 is 14 amino acids. Deletions cut 6 bases from V and 2 bases from J, with 14 bases between. CDR3 in amino acids: CASSRRESTYEQYF. CDR3 DNA sequence: TGTGCCAGCAGTAGGAGGGAGTCTACCTACGAGCAGTACTTC.

This clone was counted between two and nine times. This rearrangement joins TRBV2 to TRBJ1-1; D not resolved. Per germline, CDR1 SNHLY and CDR2 FYNNEI. Trimming removed 4 bases at V and 0 bases at J, with 9 bases between. The CDR3 runs 14 residues. CDR3 nucleotide sequence: TGTGCCAGCAGTGTAGGGCCGATGAACACTGAAGCTTTCTTT. Translation: CASSVGPMNTEAFF.

This clone was seen more than once but under ten times. Since a much larger clone is just one base distant, this may be a read error. The chain has TRBV29-1 and TRBJ2-7; 7 bases line up with TRBD1. Germline lookup yields CDR1 SQVTM and CDR2 ANQGSEA. The V and J ends lost 7 bases and 1 base, in that order; junction bases with no gene match: 10. The CDR3 extends over 14 amino acids. In DNA form, the CDR3 reads TGCAGCGGGGGTATGGGCAGGGGGTCCTACGAGCAGTACTTC. Protein: CSGGMGRGSYEQYF.

The J gene is TRBJ2-3, the V gene TRBV11-2; D may be TRBD1 (6 bases). The germline CDR1 and CDR2 sequences are SGHAT and FQNNGV. V was cut by 5 bases and J by 5 bases, with 14 bases left in between. The CDR3 spans 14 residues. The CDR3 protein is CASSKNRVGDTQYF. CDR3 nucleotides: TGTGCCAGCAGCAAGAACAGGGTCGGAGATACGCAGTATTTT.

This clone was counted a few times. The rearrangement links TRBV28 to TRBJ1-4; D remains ambiguous. V was pared by 4 bases and J by 4 bases, with 10 bases between. The CDR3 totals 14 residues. Germline CDR1 and CDR2: MDHEN and SYDVKM. The CDR3 bases are TGTGCCAGCAGTTCTGGCGGATATAATGAAAAACTGTTTTTT. Translating it yields CASSSGGYNEKLFF.

Notes on this clone: Possible read error: a much larger clone is one base away. This sample also contains other DNA sequences that code for the same CDR3. This chain joins TRBV6-6 and TRBJ2-3; a weak D match, TRBD2 (6 bases). The germline CDR1 and CDR2 sequences are MNHNY and SVGAGI (reference sequence). The CDR3 spans 14 residues. V was shortened by 2 bases and J by 0 bases, with 6 bases between the two germline ends. CDR3: CASSYGGSTDTQYF. The DNA of the CDR3 is TGTGCCAGCAGTTACGGAGGGAGCACAGATACGCAGTATTTT.

This clone turned up a few times. The chain joins TRBV7-2 to TRBJ2-5; TRBD1 is a possible D gene (6 bases). Germline assignment: CDR1 SGHTA and CDR2 FQGNSA. The CDR3 has 12 residues. V lost 5 bases, J lost 5 bases, and 9 bases lay in between. CDR3: CASSPRGETQYF. The DNA for the CDR3 is TGTGCCAGCAGCCCCAGGGGTGAGACCCAGTACTTC.

A few counts support this clone. The J gene is TRBJ2-3, the V gene TRBV7-7; D gene ambiguous. CDR3 length: 13 residues. The germline CDR1 and CDR2 sequences are SSHAT and FNYEAQ (reference sequence). Trimming left V 2 bases short and J 4 bases short, with 7 bases between. The CDR3 reads CASSLSLADTQYF. As DNA, the CDR3 is TGTGCCAGCAGCTTATCGCTAGCAGATACGCAGTATTTT.

This clone was seen more than once but under ten times. CDR3 amino acids: CASSIAGGFSYNEQFF. The CDR3 bases are TGTGCCAGCAGCATAGCGGGAGGCTTCTCCTACAATGAGCAGTTCTTC. V usage is TRBV11-3 and J usage is TRBJ2-1; 10 nucleotides agree with TRBD2. Trimming cost V 5 bases and J 0 bases; bases outside gene matches: 4. The CDR3 is made up of 16 amino acids. Germline-derived CDR1 and CDR2 are SGHNT and YENEEA.

This clone was detected only a few times. The rearrangement uses TRBV7-2 and TRBJ2-3; no clear D. Germline CDR1 SGHTA, CDR2 FQGNSA. The ends were cut back, 5 bases at V and 3 bases at J, with 9 bases in the middle. This CDR3 is built from 13 residues. The CDR3 DNA is TGTGCCAGCAGCCGTGCTTGGACAGATACGCAGTATTTT. Translation: CASSRAWTDTQYF.

The sample holds a few counts of this clone. The chain couples TRBV29-1 to TRBJ1-2; 10 nucleotides align to TRBD1. CDR1 and CDR2 (germline): SQVTM, ANQGSEA. The CDR3 spans 15 residues. V gave up 7 bases and J gave up 3 bases; unmatched junction bases: 11. Written as DNA, the CDR3 is TGCAGCGCTACGCTAGGGACAGGGGAATACTATGGCTACACCTTC. Amino acids: CSATLGTGEYYGYTF.

This clone has more than one count but fewer than ten. V usage is TRBV6-1 and J usage is TRBJ1-2; D perhaps matches TRBD1 (5 bases). Per the germline V gene, CDR1 is MNHNS and CDR2 is SASEGT. V was shortened by 2 bases and J by 8 bases, with 18 bases between the two germline ends. This CDR3 has 15 amino acids. The CDR3 region has the DNA TGTGCCAGCAGTGAAACCGGATCAGGGATACGAGGCTACACCTTC. Its protein product is CASSETGSGIRGYTF.

This clone was picked up a small number of times. The chain employs TRBV28 and TRBJ2-1, with TRBD2 matching over 8 bases. Trimming cost V 5 bases and J 6 bases; bases outside gene matches: 12. The CDR3 is 16 amino acids. Germline V gene sequence: CDR1 MDHEN, CDR2 SYDVKM. The CDR3 sequence: CASSLLAGPVVNEQFF. CDR3 sequence (DNA): TGTGCCAGCAGTCTATTAGCGGGGCCGGTGGTCAATGAGCAGTTCTTC.

This clone was picked up a small number of times. The gene calls are TRBV5-5 and TRBJ1-3; no firm D call. The germline CDR1 and CDR2 sequences are SGHKS and YYEKEE (reference sequence). The germline V and J ends were trimmed by 2 bases and 9 bases, with 12 bases remaining between them. The CDR3 runs to 13 residues. The CDR3 loop reads CASSLPTKGTIYF. The DNA of the CDR3 is TGTGCCAGCAGCTTACCGACGAAGGGCACCATATATTTT.

This clone was seen only a few times. This chain uses TRBV29-1 with TRBJ2-2, with D unclear. This CDR3 is 14 amino acids long. Trimming shortened V by 2 bases and J by 0 bases, and 7 bases separated the two germline ends. Germline CDR1 and CDR2: SQVTM and ANQGSEA. The chain's CDR3 is CSVETRSNTGELFF. The DNA for the CDR3 is TGCAGCGTTGAAACCCGCTCGAACACCGGGGAGCTGTTTTTT.

This clone came up a few times. The chain carries TRBV18 and TRBJ2-3; 8 bases align to TRBD2. CDR3 length equals 14 residues. Trimming removed 3 bases from V and 5 bases from J; junction bases left unmatched: 4. In germline, CDR1 is KGHSH, CDR2 LQKENI. The CDR3 sequence is CASSPGTRGDTQYF. The DNA for the CDR3 is TGTGCCAGCTCACCTGGGACTAGAGGAGATACGCAGTATTTT.

CDR3 in amino acids: CASSLETSGRGSSYEQYF. DNA of the CDR3: TGCGCCAGCAGCTTGGAGACTAGCGGGCGGGGGAGCTCCTACGAGCAGTACTTC. The chain is built from TRBV5-1 and TRBJ2-7; TRBD2 matches 10 bases. V lost 0 bases to trimming and J lost 0 bases; unmatched junction nucleotides: 9. The CDR3 is 18 amino acids. The germline CDR1 and CDR2 sequences are SGHRS and YFSETQ.

This clone was observed many times. The CDR3: CASSQPQRYNEQFF. DNA for the CDR3: TGTGCCAGCAGCCAGCCCCAACGTTACAATGAGCAGTTCTTC. The V and J genes are TRBV4-2 and TRBJ2-1; D gene ambiguous. Germline CDR1 and CDR2: LGHNA and YNFKEQ. The length of the CDR3 is 14 residues. Trimming removed 3 bases at V and 4 bases at J, with 10 bases between.

This chain connects TRBV7-6 to TRBJ2-7; 10 nucleotides match TRBD2. Germline V CDR1 and CDR2: SGHVS, FNYEAQ. The V segment lost 6 bases and the J segment 0 bases; nucleotides outside the gene matches: 5. The CDR3 extends over 15 amino acids. In nucleotides, the CDR3 is TGTGCCAGCAGTTTAAGGACTAGCGGCTCCTACGAGCAGTACTTC. This translates into CASSLRTSGSYEQYF.

The chain carries TRBV30 and TRBJ2-3; D not certain. The germline V gene has CDR1 GTSNPN and CDR2 SVGIG (reference sequence). The length of the CDR3 is 12 residues. V lost 4 bases to trimming and J lost 6 bases, with 11 bases between them. The CDR3 spells CAWTRIRDTQYF. As DNA, the CDR3 is TGTGCCTGGACTCGGATACGGGATACGCAGTATTTT.

This clone has more than one count but fewer than ten. The CDR3 DNA sequence: TGTGCCAGCAGCTCCCGACAGGGCTCCTACGAGCAGTACTTC. Translating it yields CASSSRQGSYEQYF. V is TRBV7-9 and J is TRBJ2-7; the match to TRBD1 covers 7 bases. V was clipped by 4 bases and J by 0 bases; unmatched bases: 3. CDR1 and CDR2 from the germline V gene are SEHNR and FQNEAQ (reference sequence). This CDR3 has 14 amino acids.

The chain couples TRBV9 to TRBJ2-7; D is unclear. The V gene's germline CDR1 is SGDLS and CDR2 YYNGEE. V was trimmed by 4 bases and J by 3 bases, leaving 11 bases between them. CDR3 length: 13 amino acids. The CDR3 loop is CASSPRPNYEQYF. The CDR3 DNA reads as TGTGCCAGCAGCCCTCGGCCAAACTACGAGCAGTACTTC.

The table lists this clone with many counts. V usage is TRBV18 and J usage is TRBJ2-2; D is uncertain. The germline V gene has CDR1 KGHSH and CDR2 LQKENI. The CDR3 has 14 residues. With 2 bases removed from V and 0 bases from J, the gap between germline ends came to 4 bases. This CDR3 reads CASSPITNTGELFF. Here the CDR3 DNA reads TGTGCCAGCTCACCAATTACGAACACCGGGGAGCTGTTTTTT.

The V gene is TRBV30, the J gene TRBJ1-4; TRBD1 matches at 7 bases. Germline V gene lookup returns CDR1 GTSNPN and CDR2 SVGIG (reference sequence). This CDR3 is 14 amino acids long. The ends lost 0 bases at V and 8 bases at J; junction bases unmatched: 6. The CDR3 nucleotides are TGTGCCTGGAGTGTCGGAGGGGGCGGAGAAAAACTGTTTTTT. Its translation: CAWSVGGGGEKLFF. Together with reference TRBV30 and TRBJ1-4, the CDR3 gives the full variable domain: SQTIHQWPATLVQPVGSPLSLECTVEGTSNPNLYWYRQAAGRGLQLLFYSVGIGQISSEVPQNLSASRPQDRQFILSSKKLLLSDSGFYLCAWSVGGGGEKLFFGSGTQLSVL.

The rearrangement links TRBV5-1 to TRBJ2-7; D uncertain. Trimming took 0 bases from V and 2 from J, leaving 9 bases between them. Germline V gives CDR1 SGHRS, CDR2 YFSETQ. This CDR3 spans 14 amino acids. This CDR3 reads CASSLEMVPYEQYF. The CDR3 region has the DNA TGCGCCAGCAGCTTGGAGATGGTACCCTACGAGCAGTACTTC. Full variable domain (remainder filled in from reference TRBV5-1 and TRBJ2-7): KAGVTQTPRYLIKTRGQQVTLSCSPISGHRSVSWYQQTPGQGLQFLFEYFSETQRNKGNFPGRFSGRQFSNSRSEMNVSTLELGDSALYLCASSLEMVPYEQYFGPGTRLTVT.

The chain combines TRBV19 with TRBJ1-5; no reliable D call. V was pared by 8 bases and J by 2 bases, with 22 bases between. This CDR3 region has 17 residues. Germline loops: CDR1 LNHDA, CDR2 SQIVND (reference sequence). The CDR3 DNA reads TGTGCCAGTGGTGAAACCTGGACCGACCTCGGCAATCAGCCCCAGCATTTT. Protein product: CASGETWTDLGNQPQHF.

This clone was picked up a small number of times. The chain couples TRBV15 to TRBJ1-2, with 8 bases that match TRBD1. CDR1 and CDR2 from the germline V gene are LNHNV and YYDKDF (reference sequence). Losses at the gene ends were 3 bases for V and 4 bases for J; bases not matched to a gene: 7. The CDR3 is made up of 15 amino acids. This CDR3 is CATSRGTGDIYGYTF. CDR3 bases: TGTGCCACCAGCAGGGGGACAGGAGATATCTATGGCTACACCTTC.

This clone was counted a few times. V usage is TRBV7-9 and J usage is TRBJ1-2; D uncertain. Germline CDR1 SEHNR, CDR2 FQNEAQ (reference sequence). CDR3 size: 14 residues. Between the trimmed V and J ends, which lost 5 bases and 3 bases, there was a span of 13 bases. CDR3 sequence: CASSAPGRDYGYTF. CDR3 DNA sequence: TGTGCCAGCAGCGCGCCCGGAAGGGACTATGGCTACACCTTC.